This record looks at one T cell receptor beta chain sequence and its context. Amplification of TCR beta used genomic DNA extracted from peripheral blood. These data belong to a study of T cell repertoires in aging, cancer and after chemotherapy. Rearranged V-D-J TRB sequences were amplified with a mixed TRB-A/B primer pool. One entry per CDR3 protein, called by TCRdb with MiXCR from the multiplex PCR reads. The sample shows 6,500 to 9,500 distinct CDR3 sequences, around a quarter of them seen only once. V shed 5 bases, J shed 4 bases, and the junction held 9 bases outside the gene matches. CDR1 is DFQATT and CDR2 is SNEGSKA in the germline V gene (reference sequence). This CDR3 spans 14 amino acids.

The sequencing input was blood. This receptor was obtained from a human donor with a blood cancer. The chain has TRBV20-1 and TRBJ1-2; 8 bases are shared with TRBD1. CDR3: CSAPTDRGVYGYTF. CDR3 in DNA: TGCAGTGCTCCTACCGACAGGGGAGTCTATGGCTACACCTTC.